This TCR beta chain originates from a study of cytomegalovirus exposure and HLA in healthy donors. CDR3 size: 18 residues. V trimming: 0 bases; J trimming: 7 bases; junction bases outside the gene matches: 13. The germline V gene has CDR1 MNHEY and CDR2 SMNVEV (reference sequence). Both 60 Vbeta primers and 13 Jbeta primers went into the PCR. Some clones are missing from TCRdb's copy, which holds only in-frame ones; the method was immunoSEQ multiplex PCR. The sample has roughly 120,000 clones, under 80% seen once; the top ten hold around 14%. The material sequenced was PBMCs. This chain connects TRBV27 to TRBJ2-5, with 11 bases fitting TRBD2. This TCR was recovered from a woman aged 55-70 years in good health and CMV-seropositive. CDR3 sequence reads: CASSLSNIGTSGIGTQYF. Here the CDR3 DNA reads TGTGCCAGCAGTTTATCGAATATTGGGACTAGCGGCATAGGGACCCAGTACTTC.